The entry below gives a single TCR beta chain sequence along with its context. Its antigen specificity is not known. Base-call qualities are not available, and no considerably larger clone is one nucleotide away. The sample's time point, from its label and the paper: at surgical resection after neoadjuvant nivolumab +/- ipilimumab. The samples were taken from NEOSTAR, a phase 2 randomized trial in operable NSCLC that tested neoadjuvant nivolumab or nivolumab plus ipilimumab, followed by surgery. From the germline V gene, CDR1 is KGHSH and CDR2 is LQKENI. Counted from cysteine to phenylalanine, this CDR3 has 14 amino acids. Just the 42-base CDR3 DNA is kept, in frame starting at base 1. V is shortened by 1 base, J by 2 bases, and the region joining them spans 8 bases. These data belong to a study of neoadjuvant nivolumab and ipilimumab in lung cancer (dated by TCRdb to 2019 to 2021). At the level of the whole study: Nivolumab was given at 3 mg/kg intravenously on days 1, 15 and 29, and the combination arm added ipilimumab 1 mg/kg on day 1 only. TCR repertoires were compared between pretherapy (baseline) peripheral blood and tumors resected at surgery after neoadjuvant immune checkpoint blockade. Matched pretherapy and resected tumor pairs were analyzed for seven patients, of whom four received nivolumab and three received nivolumab plus ipilimumab. The major pathologic response (MPR) rate in the intention-to-treat population in each study arm was designated as the primary trial endpoint. In the trial, nearly 45 patients with operable NSCLC were treated, of whom approximately 23 were randomized to nivolumab monotherapy and around 21 to nivolumab plus ipilimumab.

Paper-wide results and their limitations: No significant correlation was found between TCR clonality and pathologic tumor regression, and only a single major-pathologic-response sample was available for the analysis of TCR clonality versus pathologic tumor regression. From pretherapy to surgery, tumor T-cell richness and clonality increased in three of three dual-therapy tumors but in only two of four nivolumab-treated tumors. Greater TCR richness and clonality were observed in resected tumors than in tumor-adjacent uninvolved lung, and increases were observed in more dual-therapy-treated tumors. TCR sequencing was performed in a small number of samples. A positive correlation was observed between pretherapy blood TCR richness and richness in tumors resected after neoadjuvant therapy (Spearman R ≈ 0.82).

Library preparation employed the immunoSEQ multiplex PCR assay. The paper's data handling went like this. Richness and clonality were used to summarize the repertoires, and clones that significantly expanded or contracted between pre- and post-therapy samples were identified. TCRdb carries this immuneACCESS record with in-frame sequences only. Its versions omit some clonotypes, under half of them owing to an unresolved V gene in the studies checked, with the rest unexplained. That table furnishes V, J and clone size, whereas the DNA furnished D and trimming. Counted in this sample were approximately 30,000 clones; approximately 85% of them appeared once. Around 9.3% of the sample is held by the ten biggest clonotypes.

Sequencing used tumor tissue, obtained after neoadjuvant nivolumab, alone or with ipilimumab, at or shortly before surgery. The V and J segments used are TRBV18 and TRBJ1-1, with the D gene call left open. The clonotype comes from an adult with non-small cell lung cancer. The DNA is TGTGCCAGCTCACCACTGGCGGGTAACACTGAAGCTTTCTTT. Translated, this gives CASSPLAGNTEAFF.